This TCR beta chain stems from a study of human T cells and chemical hapten exposure. TCRdb itself ran the RACE reads through MiXCR, one entry per CDR3 protein. The sample includes fewer than 50,000 distinct CDR3 sequences, about 7.6% seen only once; the top ten take about 1.2%. Time point described: pre-sensitization, week 0. Described treatment: therapeutic diphenylcyclopropenone sensitization with weekly scalp DPC. Here the sequenced sample was whole blood, taken in connection with sensitization to the hapten diphenylcyclopropenone (DPC). This receptor was taken from a woman between 50 and 59 years old with alopecia areata. Some clones in this sample may be carry-over from other donors' samples.

The CDR3 region is CASSLDRGRQETQYF. CDR3 nucleotides: TGTGCCAGCAGCTTAGACAGGGGGCGACAAGAGACCCAGTACTTC. The chain is built from TRBV11-1 and TRBJ2-5; TRBD1 aligns across 9 bases. This CDR3 is 15 amino acids long. CDR1 SGHAT and CDR2 FQDESV come from the germline V gene (reference sequence). J gave up 2 bases and V 1 base, and 2 bases lay outside the gene matches.